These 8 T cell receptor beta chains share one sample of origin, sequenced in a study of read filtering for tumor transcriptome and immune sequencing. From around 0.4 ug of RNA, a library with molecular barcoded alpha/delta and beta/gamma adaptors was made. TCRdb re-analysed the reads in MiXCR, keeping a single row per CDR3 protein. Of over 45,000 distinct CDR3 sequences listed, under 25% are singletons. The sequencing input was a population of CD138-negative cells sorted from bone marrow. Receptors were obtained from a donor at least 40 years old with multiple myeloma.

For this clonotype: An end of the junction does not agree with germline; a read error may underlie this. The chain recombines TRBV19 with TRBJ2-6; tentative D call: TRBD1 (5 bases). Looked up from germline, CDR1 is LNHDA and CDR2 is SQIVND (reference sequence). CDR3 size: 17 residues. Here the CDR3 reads CASSPPKRLSGANVLAF. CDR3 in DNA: TGTGCCAGTAGTCCTCCCAAACGACTCTCTGGGGCCAACGTCCTGGCTTTC.

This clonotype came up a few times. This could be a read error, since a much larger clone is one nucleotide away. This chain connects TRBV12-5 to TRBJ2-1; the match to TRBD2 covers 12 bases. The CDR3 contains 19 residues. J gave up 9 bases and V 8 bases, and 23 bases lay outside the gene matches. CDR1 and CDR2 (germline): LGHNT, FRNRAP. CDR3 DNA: TGTGCTAGTAGTTCATGGGGGACTAGCGGGTTGGAAGGAAGGAGTGAGCAGTTCTTC. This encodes CASSSWGTSGLEGRSEQFF.

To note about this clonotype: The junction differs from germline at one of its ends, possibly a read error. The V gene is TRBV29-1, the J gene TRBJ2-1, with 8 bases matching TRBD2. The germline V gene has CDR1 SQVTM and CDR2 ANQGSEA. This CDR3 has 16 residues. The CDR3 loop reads CSVLLLLSGSRNERFF. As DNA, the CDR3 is TGCAGCGTCCTACTCCTACTAAGCGGGAGTAGGAATGAGCGGTTCTTC.

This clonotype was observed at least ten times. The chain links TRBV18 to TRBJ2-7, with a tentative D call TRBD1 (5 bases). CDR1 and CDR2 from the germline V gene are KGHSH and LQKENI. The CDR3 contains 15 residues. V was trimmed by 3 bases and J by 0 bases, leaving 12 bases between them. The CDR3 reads CASSPGQESSYEQYF. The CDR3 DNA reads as TGTGCCAGCTCACCGGGGCAGGAGAGCTCCTACGAGCAGTACTTC. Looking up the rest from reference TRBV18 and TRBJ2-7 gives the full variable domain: NAGVMQNPRHLVRRRGQEARLRCSPMKGHSHVYWYRQLPEEGLKFMVYLQKENIIDESGMPKERFSAEFPKEGPSILRIQQVVRGDSAAYFCASSPGQESSYEQYFGPGTRLTVT.

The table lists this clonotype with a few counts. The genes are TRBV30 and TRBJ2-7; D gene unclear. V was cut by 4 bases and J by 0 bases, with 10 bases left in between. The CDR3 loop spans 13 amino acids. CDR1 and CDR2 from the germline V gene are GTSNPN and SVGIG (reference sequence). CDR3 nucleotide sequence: TGTGCCTGGAAAGGGCGGAACTCCTACGAGCAGTACTTC. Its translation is CAWKGRNSYEQYF. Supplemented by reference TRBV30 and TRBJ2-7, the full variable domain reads SQTIHQWPATLVQPVGSPLSLECTVEGTSNPNLYWYRQAAGRGLQLLFYSVGIGQISSEVPQNLSASRPQDRQFILSSKKLLLSDSGFYLCAWKGRNSYEQYFGPGTRLTVT.

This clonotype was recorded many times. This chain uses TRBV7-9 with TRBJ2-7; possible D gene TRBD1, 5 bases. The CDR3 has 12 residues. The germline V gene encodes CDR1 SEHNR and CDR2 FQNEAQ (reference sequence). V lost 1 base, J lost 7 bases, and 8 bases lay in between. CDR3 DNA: TGTGCCAGCAGCTTAGGGACAATGGAGCAGTACTTC. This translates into CASSLGTMEQYF.

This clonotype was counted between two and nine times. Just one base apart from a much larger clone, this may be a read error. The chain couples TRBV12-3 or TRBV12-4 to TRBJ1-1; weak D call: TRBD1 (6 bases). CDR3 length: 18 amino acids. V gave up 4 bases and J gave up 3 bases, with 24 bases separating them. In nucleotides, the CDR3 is TGTGCCAGCAGTTCTAGGGGGGGACGGTCACGGGGTGACACTGAAGCTTTCTTT. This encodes CASSSRGGRSRGDTEAFF.

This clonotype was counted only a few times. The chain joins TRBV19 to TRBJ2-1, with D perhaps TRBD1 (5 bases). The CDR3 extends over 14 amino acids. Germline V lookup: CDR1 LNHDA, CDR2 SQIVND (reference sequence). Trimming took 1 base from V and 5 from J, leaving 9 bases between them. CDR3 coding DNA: TGTGCCAGTAGTATAGGGGGCAGGCACAATGAGCAGTTCTTC. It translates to CASSIGGRHNEQFF.